This TCR beta chain was documented in a study of blood T cell repertoires in COVID-19. Original data processing: By means of reference gene primer amplification, nucleated cell counts were estimated. The protocol was immunoSEQ multiplex PCR, while the TCRdb copy is restricted to in-frame clones and leaves out a portion. D and trimming come from the DNA, and the V and J calls and clone size come from that table. The repertoire holds 470,000 or so clones, with around nine tenths as singletons. Trimming stripped 6 bases from V and 1 base from J, with 9 bases between. CDR1 SNHLY and CDR2 FYNNEI come from the germline V gene. The CDR3 extends over 13 amino acids.

The sequenced material came from PBMCs or T cells enriched from blood (not recorded which). This receptor was taken from a woman under 30 with acute COVID-19. The chain combines TRBV2 with TRBJ1-1; tentative D call: TRBD1 (6 bases). As DNA, the CDR3 is TGTGCCAGCAGCTTACAGGGGAACACTGAAGCTTTCTTT. Translating gives CASSLQGNTEAFF.